What follows describes a single TCR beta chain. Germline CDR1 is SGHAT and CDR2 is FQDESV (reference sequence). Trimming removed 5 bases from V and 3 bases from J; junction bases left unmatched: 8. The CDR3 runs to 15 residues. This sample was included in a study of blood T cell repertoires in COVID-19. Turning to the study itself: Sources were T cells, B-cell-depleted T cells, or PBMCs; the material itself was cDNA or gDNA.

Produced via immunoSEQ multiplex PCR; TCRdb's table is partial and in-frame only. In the table there are roughly 230,000 clones, 83% of which are singletons. The sequencing sample was made of peripheral blood. The chain has TRBV11-1 and TRBJ2-7; 9 nucleotides line up with TRBD2. This receptor was taken from a man aged 35 to 55 with active or convalescent COVID-19. In DNA, the CDR3 is TGTGCCAGCAGCCTCACGACTAGCGGATACTACGAGCAGTACTTC. This translates into CASSLTTSGYYEQYF.